The present T cell receptor (beta chain) was sequenced within a study of blood T cell repertoires in COVID-19. The CDR3 contains 13 residues. J was trimmed by 4 bases and V by 7 bases; bases with no gene match: 6. Germline V gene data show CDR1 as MNHEY and CDR2 as SMNVEV (reference sequence). Profiling relied on immunoSEQ multiplex PCR, and the TCRdb table lists in-frame clones only, not all of them. Of 40,000 to 50,000 clones listed, more than 75% are singletons. Sequences were obtained from peripheral blood. This TCR was sampled from a human donor in a cohort sampled during active COVID-19. The V call is TRBV27, the J call TRBJ1-1; TRBD1 agrees at 7 bases. Written as DNA, the CDR3 is TGTGCCAGCACCAAGAACAGGGGCACTGAAGCTTTCTTT. Protein product: CASTKNRGTEAFF.